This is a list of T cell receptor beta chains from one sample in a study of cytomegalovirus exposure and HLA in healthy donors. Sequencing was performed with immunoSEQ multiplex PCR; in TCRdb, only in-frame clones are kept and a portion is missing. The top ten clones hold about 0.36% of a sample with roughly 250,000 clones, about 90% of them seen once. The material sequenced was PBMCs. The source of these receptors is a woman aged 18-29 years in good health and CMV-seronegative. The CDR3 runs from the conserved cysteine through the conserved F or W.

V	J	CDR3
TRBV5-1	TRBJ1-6	CASSLTGTGVESPLHF
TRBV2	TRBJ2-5	CASSDRGGAGETQYF
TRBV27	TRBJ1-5	CASRRTGGLQPQHF
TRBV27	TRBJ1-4	CASSRDSRNEKLFF
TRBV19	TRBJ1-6	CASNWQGNSPLHF
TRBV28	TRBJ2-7	CASSDLPSRASSYEQYF
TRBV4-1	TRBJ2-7	CASSRFLAGGPYEQYF
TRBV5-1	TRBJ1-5	CASSPGTGDQPQHF
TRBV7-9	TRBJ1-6	CASSLGRGRSPLHF
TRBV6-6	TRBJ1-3	CASTPGQRNTIYF
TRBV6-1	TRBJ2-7	CASSFYSYEQYF
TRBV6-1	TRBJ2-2	CASREQGNTGELFF
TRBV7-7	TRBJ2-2	CASSPQGAPGELFF
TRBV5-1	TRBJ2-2	CASSPRQGAVGELFF
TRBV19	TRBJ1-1	CASSTFGAASEAFF
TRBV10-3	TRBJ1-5	CAISESWQTGMGNQPQHF
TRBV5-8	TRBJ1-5	CASSVGVFGTAVYSNQPQHF
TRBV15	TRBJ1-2	CATSLTGDGYTF
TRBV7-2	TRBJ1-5	CASSLVGTGGQQPQHF
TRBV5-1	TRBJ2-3	CASSIGTGSTDTQYF
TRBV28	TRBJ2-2	CASSLPTLVAGELFF
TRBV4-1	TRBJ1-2	CASSQDGRSGDGDGYTF
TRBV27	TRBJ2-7	CASSAGTGGYEQYF